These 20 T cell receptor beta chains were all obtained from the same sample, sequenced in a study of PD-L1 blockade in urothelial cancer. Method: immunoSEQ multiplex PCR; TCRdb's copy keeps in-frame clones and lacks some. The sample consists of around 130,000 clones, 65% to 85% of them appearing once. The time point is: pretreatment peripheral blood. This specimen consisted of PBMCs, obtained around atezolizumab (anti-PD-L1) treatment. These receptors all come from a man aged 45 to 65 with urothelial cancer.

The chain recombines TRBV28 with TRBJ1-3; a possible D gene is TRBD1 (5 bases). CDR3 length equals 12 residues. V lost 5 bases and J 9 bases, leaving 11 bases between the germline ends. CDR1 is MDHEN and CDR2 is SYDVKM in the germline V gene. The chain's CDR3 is CASSPPGGTIYF. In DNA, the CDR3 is TGTGCCAGCAGTCCTCCCGGGGGCACCATATATTTT.

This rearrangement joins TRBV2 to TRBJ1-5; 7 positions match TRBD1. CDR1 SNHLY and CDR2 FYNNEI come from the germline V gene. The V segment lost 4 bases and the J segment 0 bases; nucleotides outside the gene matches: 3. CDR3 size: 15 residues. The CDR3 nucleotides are TGTGCCAGCAGTGCCGAGGGGGCTAGCAATCAGCCCCAGCATTTT. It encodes CASSAEGASNQPQHF.

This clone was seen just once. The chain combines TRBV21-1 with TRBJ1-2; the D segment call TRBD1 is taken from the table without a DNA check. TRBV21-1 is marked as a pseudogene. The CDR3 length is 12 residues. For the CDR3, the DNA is TGTGCCCCGCCGGGACAGGGGGCCCGCTACACCTTC. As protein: CAPPGQGARYTF.

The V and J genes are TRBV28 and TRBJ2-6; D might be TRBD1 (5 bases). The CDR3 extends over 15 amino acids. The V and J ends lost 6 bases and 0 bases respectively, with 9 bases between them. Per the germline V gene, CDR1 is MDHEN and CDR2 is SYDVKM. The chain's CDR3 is CASSLDSSGANVLTF. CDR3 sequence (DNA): TGTGCCAGCAGCTTAGACAGCTCTGGGGCCAACGTCCTGACTTTC. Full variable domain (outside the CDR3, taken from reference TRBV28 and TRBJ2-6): DVKVTQSSRYLVKRTGEKVFLECVQDMDHENMFWYRQDPGLGLRLIYFSYDVKMKEKGDIPEGYSVSREKKERFSLILESASTNQTSMYLCASSLDSSGANVLTFGAGSRLTVL.

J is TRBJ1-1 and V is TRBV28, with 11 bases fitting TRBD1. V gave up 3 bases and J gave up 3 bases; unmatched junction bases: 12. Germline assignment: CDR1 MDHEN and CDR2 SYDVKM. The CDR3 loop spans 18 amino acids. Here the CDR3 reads CASSLPTDRGHRHTEAFF. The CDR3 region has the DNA TGTGCCAGCAGTTTGCCCACGGACAGGGGGCATAGGCACACTGAAGCTTTCTTT.

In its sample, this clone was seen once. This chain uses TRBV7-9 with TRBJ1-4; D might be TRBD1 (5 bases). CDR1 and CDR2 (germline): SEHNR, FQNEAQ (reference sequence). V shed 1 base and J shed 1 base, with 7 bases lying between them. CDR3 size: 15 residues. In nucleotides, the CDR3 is TGTGCCAGCAGCTTAGGGGGGGGAACTAATGAAAAACTGTTTTTT. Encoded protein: CASSLGGGTNEKLFF.

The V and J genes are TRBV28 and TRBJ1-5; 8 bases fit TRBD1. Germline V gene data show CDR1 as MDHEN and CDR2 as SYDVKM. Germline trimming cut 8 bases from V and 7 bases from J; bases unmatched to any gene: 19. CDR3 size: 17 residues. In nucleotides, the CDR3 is TGTGCCAGCGCTACAGGGGGGGTATCGATAGGAAGGCAGCCCCAGCATTTT. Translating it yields CASATGGVSIGRQPQHF.

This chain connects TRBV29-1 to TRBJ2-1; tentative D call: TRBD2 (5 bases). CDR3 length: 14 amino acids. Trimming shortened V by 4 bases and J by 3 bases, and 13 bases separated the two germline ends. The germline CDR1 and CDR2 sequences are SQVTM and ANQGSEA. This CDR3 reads CSVGTRTRYNEQFF. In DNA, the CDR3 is TGCAGCGTTGGAACTCGGACTCGCTACAATGAGCAGTTCTTC.

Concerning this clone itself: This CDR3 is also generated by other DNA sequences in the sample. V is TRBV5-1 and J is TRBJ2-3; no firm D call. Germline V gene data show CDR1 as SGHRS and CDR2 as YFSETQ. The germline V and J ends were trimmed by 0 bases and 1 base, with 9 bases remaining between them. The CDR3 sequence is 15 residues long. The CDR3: CASSLGGRGTDTQYF. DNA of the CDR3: TGCGCCAGCAGCTTGGGAGGTCGGGGCACAGATACGCAGTATTTT.

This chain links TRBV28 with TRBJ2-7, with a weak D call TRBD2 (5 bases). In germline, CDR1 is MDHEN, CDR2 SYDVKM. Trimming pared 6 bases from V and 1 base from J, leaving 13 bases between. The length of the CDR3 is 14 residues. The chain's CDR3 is CASSSRGPSYEQYF. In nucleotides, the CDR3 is TGTGCCAGCAGCTCCAGAGGGCCTTCCTACGAGCAGTACTTC.

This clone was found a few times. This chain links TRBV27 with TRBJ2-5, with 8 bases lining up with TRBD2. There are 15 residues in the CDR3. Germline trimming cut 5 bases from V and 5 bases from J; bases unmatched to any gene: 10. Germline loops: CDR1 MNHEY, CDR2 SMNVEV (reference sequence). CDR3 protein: CASSPGLAWSETQYF. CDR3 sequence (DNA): TGTGCCAGCAGTCCCGGACTAGCATGGTCGGAGACCCAGTACTTC.

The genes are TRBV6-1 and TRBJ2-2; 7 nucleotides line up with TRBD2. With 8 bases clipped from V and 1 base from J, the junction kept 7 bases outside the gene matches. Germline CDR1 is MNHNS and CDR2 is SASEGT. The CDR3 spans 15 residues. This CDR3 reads CASSSSSGNTGELFF. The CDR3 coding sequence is TGTGCCAGCTCTAGTTCTAGCGGGAACACCGGGGAGCTGTTTTTT.

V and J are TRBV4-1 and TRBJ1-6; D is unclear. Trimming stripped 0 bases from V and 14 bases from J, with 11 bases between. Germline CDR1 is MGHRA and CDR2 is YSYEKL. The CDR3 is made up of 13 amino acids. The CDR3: CASSQDRSSSLHF. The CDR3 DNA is TGCGCCAGCAGCCAAGATCGGAGTTCGTCCCTCCACTTT.

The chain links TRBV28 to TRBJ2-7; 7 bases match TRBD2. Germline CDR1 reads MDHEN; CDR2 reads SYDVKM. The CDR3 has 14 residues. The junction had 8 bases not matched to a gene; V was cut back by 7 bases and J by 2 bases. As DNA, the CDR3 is TGTGCCAGCAAAAATAGCGGGTACCCCTACGAGCAGTACTTC. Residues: CASKNSGYPYEQYF.

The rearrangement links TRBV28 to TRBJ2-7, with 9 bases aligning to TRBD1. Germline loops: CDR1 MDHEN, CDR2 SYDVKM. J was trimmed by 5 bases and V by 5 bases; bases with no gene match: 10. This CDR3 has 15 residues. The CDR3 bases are TGTGCCAGCAGTCGACCGGGACAGGGAACCCACGAGCAGTACTTC. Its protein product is CASSRPGQGTHEQYF.

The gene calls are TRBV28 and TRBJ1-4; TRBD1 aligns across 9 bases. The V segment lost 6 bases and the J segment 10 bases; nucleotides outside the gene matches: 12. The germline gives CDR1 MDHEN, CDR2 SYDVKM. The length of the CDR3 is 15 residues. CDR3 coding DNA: TGTGCCAGCAGCCCTACGGGACAGGGACTCGGAAAACTGTTTTTT. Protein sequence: CASSPTGQGLGKLFF.

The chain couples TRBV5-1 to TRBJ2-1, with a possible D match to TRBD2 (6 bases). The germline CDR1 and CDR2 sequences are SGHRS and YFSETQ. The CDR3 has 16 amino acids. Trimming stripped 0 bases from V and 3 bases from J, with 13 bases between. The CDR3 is CASSLVFSGSYNEQFF. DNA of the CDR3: TGCGCCAGCAGCTTGGTGTTTAGCGGTAGCTACAATGAGCAGTTCTTC. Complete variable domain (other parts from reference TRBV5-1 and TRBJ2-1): KAGVTQTPRYLIKTRGQQVTLSCSPISGHRSVSWYQQTPGQGLQFLFEYFSETQRNKGNFPGRFSGRQFSNSRSEMNVSTLELGDSALYLCASSLVFSGSYNEQFFGPGTRLTVL.

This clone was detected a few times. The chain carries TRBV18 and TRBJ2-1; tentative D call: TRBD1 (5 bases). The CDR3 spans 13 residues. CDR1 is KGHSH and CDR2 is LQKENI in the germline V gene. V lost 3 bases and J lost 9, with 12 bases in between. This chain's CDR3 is CASSPSGQTEQFF. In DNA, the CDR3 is TGTGCCAGCTCACCCTCAGGACAAACTGAGCAGTTCTTC.

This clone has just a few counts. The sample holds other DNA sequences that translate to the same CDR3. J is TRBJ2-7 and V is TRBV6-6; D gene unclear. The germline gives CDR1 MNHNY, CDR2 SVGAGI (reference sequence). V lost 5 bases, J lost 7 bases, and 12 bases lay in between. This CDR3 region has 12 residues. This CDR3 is CASSPSGLEQYF. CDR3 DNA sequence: TGTGCCAGCAGTCCTTCCGGGTTGGAGCAGTACTTC.

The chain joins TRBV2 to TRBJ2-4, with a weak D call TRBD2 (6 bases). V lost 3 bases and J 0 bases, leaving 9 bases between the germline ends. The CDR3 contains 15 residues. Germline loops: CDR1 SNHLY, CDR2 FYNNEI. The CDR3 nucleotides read TGTGCCAGCAGTGAGGGGGGACTAGCCAAAAACATTCAGTACTTC. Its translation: CASSEGGLAKNIQYF.